This TCR beta chain appears in the sequencing data of a study of T cell clones after liver transplantation. Across the whole study: Apart from a few HCV-positive recipients, transplants were for non-autoimmune, non-viral reasons. The study's findings and limits: The donor-reactive repertoire was only partly measurable in two subjects, lacking donor cells.

Sequenced by immunoSEQ multiplex PCR; TCRdb stores in-frame clones only, minus some. The table lists about 24,000 clones, 69% of them singletons. The CDR3 has 15 residues. V gave up 2 bases and J gave up 4 bases, with 12 bases separating them. Germline CDR1 and CDR2: MNHNS and SASEGT. Note on this clone: Antigen specificity is unknown.

This specimen consisted of CD4+ T cells from blood, obtained before liver transplant. The rearrangement joins TRBV6-1 to TRBJ2-1; a possible D gene is TRBD1 (7 bases). This clonotype originated in a human donor who received a liver transplant. This CDR3 is CASSEQGGGYNEQFF. Written as DNA, the CDR3 is TGTGCCAGCAGTGAACAGGGGGGCGGGTACAATGAGCAGTTCTTC.